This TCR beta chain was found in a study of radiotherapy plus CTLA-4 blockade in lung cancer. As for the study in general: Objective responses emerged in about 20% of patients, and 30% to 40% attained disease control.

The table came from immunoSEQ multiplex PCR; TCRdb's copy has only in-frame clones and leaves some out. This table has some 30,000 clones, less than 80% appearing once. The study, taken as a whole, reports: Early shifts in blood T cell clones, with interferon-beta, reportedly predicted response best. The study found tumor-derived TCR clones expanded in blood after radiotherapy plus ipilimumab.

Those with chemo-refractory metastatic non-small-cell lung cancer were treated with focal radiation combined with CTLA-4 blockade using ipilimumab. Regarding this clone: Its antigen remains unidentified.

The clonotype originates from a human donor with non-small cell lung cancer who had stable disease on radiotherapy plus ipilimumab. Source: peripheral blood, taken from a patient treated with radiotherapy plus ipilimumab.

This CDR3 is CASSWGQGEGYTF. The CDR3, as DNA: TGTGCCAGCAGCTGGGGACAGGGGGAAGGCTACACCTTC. The rearrangement joins TRBV5-4 to TRBJ1-2; the match to TRBD1 covers 11 bases. Looked up from germline, CDR1 is SGHNT and CDR2 is YYREEE (reference sequence). The CDR3 spans 13 residues. With V trimmed by 3 bases and J by 8 bases, 3 bases remained unmatched.